This TCR beta chain was sequenced during a study of blood T cell repertoires in COVID-19. Study in general: From the United States, Italy and Spain came samples of acute and convalescent COVID-19. T cells, B-cell-depleted T cells, or PBMCs supplied cDNA or gDNA.

The CDR3 consists of 13 residues. Germline V CDR1 and CDR2: MGHRA, YSYEKL. Trimming shortened V by 4 bases and J by 4 bases, and 11 bases separated the two germline ends. Libraries were prepared by immunoSEQ multiplex PCR; TCRdb keeps only in-frame clonotypes and omits some of them. This sample has over 200,000 clones, with 84% found just once. Sequencing was performed on peripheral blood. This sequence originates from a woman older than 75 with active or convalescent COVID-19. The chain combines TRBV4-1 with TRBJ2-7; D is uncertain. CDR3 sequence reads: CASSLRDGYEQYF. For the CDR3, the DNA is TGCGCCAGCAGCCTTCGCGACGGGTACGAGCAGTACTTC.